This T cell receptor (beta chain) was sequenced for a study of CD8 T cells in Susac syndrome. A word on this clonotype: Its antigen remains unknown.

The CDR3 covers 16 residues. In germline, CDR1 is SGDLS, CDR2 YYNGEE. V lost 1 base and J lost 7, with 15 bases in between. Study observations and caveats: The number of individuals included in the study's TCR sequencing and HLA analysis was acknowledged as relatively small.

cDNA came from roughly 0.47 to 1 ug RNA primed by random hexamers. The TCR beta CDR3 was amplified by immunoSEQ multiplex PCR across 54 Vbeta, 13 Jbeta. TCRdb recomputed calls from the immunoSEQ multiplex PCR reads with MiXCR, one row per CDR3 protein. The table lists 190,000 or so distinct CDR3 sequences, about 95% of them singletons, with about 0.09% in the top ten. Multiple sclerosis controls were treatment-naive patients with stable or active relapsing-remitting disease. CD8+ and CD4+ T cells were negatively isolated; TEMRA cells were FACS-enriched. The chain recombines TRBV9 with TRBJ1-6; D call uncertain. The specimen was CD4+ T cells from PBMCs. The TCR sequence derives from a human donor with multiple sclerosis. The CDR3 here is CASSVSAVQGNSPLHF. CDR3 DNA: TGTGCCAGCAGCGTAAGTGCAGTACAAGGAAATTCACCCCTCCACTTT.